This T cell receptor beta chain was observed in a study of blood T cell repertoires in COVID-19. Looking at the study overall: COVID-19 samples, acute and convalescent, were from the United States, Italy and Spain. T cells, B-cell-depleted T cells, or PBMCs supplied cDNA or gDNA.

J lost 5 bases, V lost 4 bases, and 7 bases had no gene match. CDR1 and CDR2 from the germline V gene are SGDLS and YYNGEE. The CDR3 sequence is 15 residues long. Per the original methods: From reference gene primer amplification, estimates of nucleated cell counts were derived. Only in-frame clones appear in the TCRdb table, and some are missing; sequencing was by immunoSEQ multiplex PCR. Clone size and V and J calls were adopted from that table, with D and trimming inferred from the DNA. The sample lists 200,000 to 250,000 clones, 70% to 85% seen once, with 9.5% to 10% in the top ten. The V gene is TRBV9, the J gene TRBJ2-1, with 9 positions matching TRBD1. The source of this sequence is a man aged 50-59 years with active or convalescent COVID-19. The sequencing input was peripheral blood. DNA for the CDR3: TGTGCCAGCAGCCGGACAGGGGTTTTCGACAATGAGCAGTTCTTC. Encoded protein: CASSRTGVFDNEQFF.